This TCR beta chain was identified during a study of T cell clones after liver transplantation. Study information: Subjects received no induction therapy and standard immunosuppression until randomization at 12-24 months post-transplant. Findings and limits, study-wide: Low donor cell numbers restricted donor-reactive repertoire measurement in a couple of subjects.

TCRdb's table, derived via immunoSEQ multiplex PCR, lists solely in-frame clones and lacks some. The table lists 95,000 to 110,000 clones, 80% to 90% of them singletons. This CDR3 has 11 amino acids. Trimming took off 0 bases at V and 10 bases at J, with 5 bases between the two ends. Germline values: CDR1 SGHRS, CDR2 YFSETQ. In the case of this clone: The target antigen is unknown.

The sequence derives from a human patient who received a liver transplant. The T cells may come from the graft donor. The material sequenced was CD4+ T cells from blood, taken approximately 43 months after liver transplant. The genes are TRBV5-1 and TRBJ2-1, with D unclear. The CDR3 loop reads CASSLVREQFF. The CDR3 DNA reads as TGCGCCAGCAGCTTGGTGCGGGAGCAGTTCTTC.